In its sample, the clone carrying this T cell receptor (beta chain) was seen once. The antigen is undetermined. TCRdb redid the calling of the RT-PCR reads with MiXCR, one entry per CDR3 protein. The table shows 650,000 to 800,000 distinct CDR3 sequences, with under 20% occurring only once. This sample was included in a study of response to subunit inactivated influenza vaccine. Study-wide results and caveats: Authors proposed each seasonal influenza vaccination draws in few new T cells.

The length of the CDR3 is 14 residues. Germline V gene sequence: CDR1 MGHDK, CDR2 SYGVNS. V lost 10 bases and J lost 2; bases outside the gene matches: 5. The chain joins TRBV25-1 to TRBJ2-3; 11 nucleotides match TRBD2. The sequence was obtained from a man aged 50-59 years who received an inactivated influenza vaccine. The sample in question was PBMCs from blood, obtained about 5 days after vaccination. The CDR3 DNA reads TGTGCCACTCGACTAGCGGGAAACACAGATACGCAGTATTTT. Translation gives CATRLAGNTDTQYF.